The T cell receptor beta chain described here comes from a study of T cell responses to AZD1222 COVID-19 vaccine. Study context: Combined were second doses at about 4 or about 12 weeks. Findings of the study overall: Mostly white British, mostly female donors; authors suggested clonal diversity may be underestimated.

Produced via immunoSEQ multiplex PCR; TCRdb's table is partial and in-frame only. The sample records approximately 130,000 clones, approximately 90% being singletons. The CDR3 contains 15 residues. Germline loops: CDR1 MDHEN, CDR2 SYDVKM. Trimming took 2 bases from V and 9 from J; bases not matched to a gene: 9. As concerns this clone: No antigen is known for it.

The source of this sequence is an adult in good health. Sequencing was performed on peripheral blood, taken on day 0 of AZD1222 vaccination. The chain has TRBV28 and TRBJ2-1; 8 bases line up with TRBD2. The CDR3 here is CASSLVSSGTPEQFF. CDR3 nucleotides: TGTGCCAGCAGTTTAGTGAGTAGCGGGACCCCTGAGCAGTTCTTC.